This T cell receptor beta chain stems from a study of CXCR3-negative and CXCR3-positive naive CD8 T cells. Study-wide background: Some 150 million TRB reads were obtained overall (about 1.5 +/- 0.3 million per library).

Findings and limits, study-wide: For CXCR3-positive naive cells, TRB CDR3s were more hydrophobic than those of CXCR3-negative naive cells. Surface CD5 looked about the same in the naive subsets, so the authors worked out TCR strength from TRB CDR3 properties. Both naive subsets showed comparably high diversity, and memory CD8+ cells showed much lower diversity.

For this clonotype: Its antigen is undetermined.

The authors prepared UMI-labeled TRB cDNA libraries by 5' RACE. Reprocessing the 5' RACE reads, TCRdb reports a single entry for every CDR3 protein and omits DNA. The data include over 100,000 distinct CDR3 sequences; the top ten clones carry approximately 0.38%. The CDR3 runs to 20 residues. What was sequenced was naive CXCR3+ CD8+ T cells from blood. The sample's subset: CD45RO-CCR7+CD27+CD95- naive CD8+ T cells expressing CXCR3 (TNR3+). The chain recombines TRBV12-3 or TRBV12-4 with TRBJ2-1; the D gene TCRdb calls, TRBD2, cannot be checked with no DNA. The sequence came from a human donor in good health. Some clones in this sample may be carry-over from other donors' samples. CDR3: CASGTSGGTSGSSNYNEQFF.